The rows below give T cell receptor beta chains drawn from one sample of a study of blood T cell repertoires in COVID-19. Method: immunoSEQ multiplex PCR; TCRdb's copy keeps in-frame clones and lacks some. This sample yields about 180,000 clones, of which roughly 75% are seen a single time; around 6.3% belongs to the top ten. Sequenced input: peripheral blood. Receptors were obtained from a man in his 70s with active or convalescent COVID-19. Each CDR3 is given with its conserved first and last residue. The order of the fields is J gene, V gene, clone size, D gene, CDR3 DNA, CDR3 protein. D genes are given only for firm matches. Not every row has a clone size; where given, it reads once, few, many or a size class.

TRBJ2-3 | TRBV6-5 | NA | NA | TGTGCCAGCAGTTACAGTATGAGGAGCACAGATACGCAGTATTTT | CASSYSMRSTDTQYF
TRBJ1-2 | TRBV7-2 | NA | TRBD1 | TGTGCCAGCAGTTCCGCCGGGACAGGGATCTATGGCTACACCTTC | CASSSAGTGIYGYTF
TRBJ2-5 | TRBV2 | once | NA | TGTGCCAGCAGTGAGGCTAGGGGGGGGGAGACCCAGTACTTC | CASSEARGGETQYF
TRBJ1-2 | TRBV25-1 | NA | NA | TGTGCCAGCAGTGAATATCATTCAGCGAACTATGGCTACACCTTC | CASSEYHSANYGYTF
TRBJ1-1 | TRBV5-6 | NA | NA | TGTGCCAGCAGCGTCCTTGACAGACGGAACACTGAAGCTTTCTTT | CASSVLDRRNTEAFF
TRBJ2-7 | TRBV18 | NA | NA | TGTGCCAGCTCCCAACAGGATTCCTTCTCCTACGAGCAGTACTTC | CASSQQDSFSYEQYF
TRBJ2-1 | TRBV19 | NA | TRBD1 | TGTGCCAGTAGTACTCCGGGACAGGGGCTCCACAATGAGCAGTTCTTC | CASSTPGQGLHNEQFF
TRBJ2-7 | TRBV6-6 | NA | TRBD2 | TGTGCCAGCAGTTCCGGACTAGCGGGGAAGGCCTACGAGCAGTACTTC | CASSSGLAGKAYEQYF
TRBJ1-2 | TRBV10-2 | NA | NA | TGCGCCAGCAGTGAGTCGGGGCGGCCCTATGGAGGCTACACCTTC | CASSESGRPYGGYTF
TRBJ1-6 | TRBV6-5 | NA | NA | TGTGCCTACAGGAGTGGGAATAATTCACCCCTCCACTTT | CAYRSGNNSPLHF
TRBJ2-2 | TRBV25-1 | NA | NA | TGTGCCAGCAGACCCGGTTTCCCCGGGGAGCTGTTTTTT | CASRPGFPGELFF
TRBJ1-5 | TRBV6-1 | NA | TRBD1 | TGTGCCAGCAGTGAAGTAGAGGACAGGGTCGATCAGCCCCAGCATTTT | CASSEVEDRVDQPQHF
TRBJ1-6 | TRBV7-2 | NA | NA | TGTGCCAGCAGCCCCCGACAGGAGAATTCACCCCTCCACTTT | CASSPRQENSPLHF
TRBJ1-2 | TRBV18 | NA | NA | TGTGCCAGCTCACGGGAAGGGGGATCGGCGAGTGGCTACACCTTC | CASSREGGSASGYTF
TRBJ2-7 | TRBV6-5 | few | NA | TGTGCCAGCAGTTACTCGCGAGGCTACGAGCAGTACTTC | CASSYSRGYEQYF
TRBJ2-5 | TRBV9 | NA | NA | TGTGCCAGCAGCTCCCACGGAGGGGGCGAGACCCAGTACTTC | CASSSHGGGETQYF
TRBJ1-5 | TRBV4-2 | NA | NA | TGTGCCAGCAGCCAAGATCTGAGGGGAGGACAGCCCCAGCATTTT | CASSQDLRGGQPQHF
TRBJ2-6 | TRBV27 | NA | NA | TGTGCCAGCAGTTCTGGGGGCGCTGGGGCCAACGTCCTGACTTTC | CASSSGGAGANVLTF
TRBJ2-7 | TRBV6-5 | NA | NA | TGTGCCACCCCAGGGCTGATGACCTACGAGCAGTACTTC | CATPGLMTYEQYF
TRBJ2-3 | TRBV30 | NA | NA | TGTGCCTGGAGTGGGGGGCAGGTAGATACGCAGTATTTT | CAWSGGQVDTQYF
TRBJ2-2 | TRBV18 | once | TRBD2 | TGTGCCAGCTCACCACTCGCTGGACTAGCGGGAGGAGGGGAGCTGTTTTTT | CASSPLAGLAGGGELFF
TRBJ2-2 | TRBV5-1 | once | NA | TGCGCCAGCAGCTTGGGGGCCGGCGACACCGGGGAGCTGTTTTTT | CASSLGAGDTGELFF
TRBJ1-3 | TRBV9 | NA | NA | TGTGCCAGCAGCGTAGGCGGGGGTCACGCTGGAAACACCATATATTTT | CASSVGGGHAGNTIYF
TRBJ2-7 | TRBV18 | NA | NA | TGTGCCAGCGCGTCCCCCGGGTTCCTCGGGTACGAGCAGTACTTC | CASASPGFLGYEQYF
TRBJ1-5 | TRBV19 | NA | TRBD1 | TGTGCCAGCTGGACAGGGGGCTGGGATCAGCCCCAGCATTTT | CASWTGGWDQPQHF
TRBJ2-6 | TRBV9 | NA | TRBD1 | TGTGCCAGCAGCCACCGATGGTGGGACAGGGGTTATTCTGGGGCCAACGTCCTGACTTTC | CASSHRWWDRGYSGANVLTF
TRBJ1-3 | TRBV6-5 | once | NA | TGTGCCAGCAGGGCCCCAGGGGATGGAAACACCATATATTTT | CASRAPGDGNTIYF
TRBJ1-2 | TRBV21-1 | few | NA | TGTGCCAGCAGCAAAGAAAAGAGCCCCTATGGCTACACCTTC | CASSKEKSPYGYTF
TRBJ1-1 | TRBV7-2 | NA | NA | TGTGCCAGCAGCTACGGACAGTTAACTGAAGCTTTCTTT | CASSYGQLTEAFF
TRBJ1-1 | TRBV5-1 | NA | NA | TGCGCCAGCACCTTTGGGGGCCCAGCCACTGAAGCTTTCTTT | CASTFGGPATEAFF
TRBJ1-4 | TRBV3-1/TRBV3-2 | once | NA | TGTGCCAGCAGCCGGGACACCGTGGTCGAAAAACTGTTTTTT | CASSRDTVVEKLFF
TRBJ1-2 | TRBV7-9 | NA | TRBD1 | TGTGCCAGCAGCCCGGGACAGGGGTTGATCTATGGCTACACCTTC | CASSPGQGLIYGYTF
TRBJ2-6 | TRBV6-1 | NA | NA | TGTGCCAGCAGTGACGGCTCTGGGGCCAACGTCCTGACTTTC | CASSDGSGANVLTF
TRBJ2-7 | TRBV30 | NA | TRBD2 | TGTGCCTGGAGTGGTGCTGGTATATGGTATAGCGGGACGAACTACGAGCAGTACTTC | CAWSGAGIWYSGTNYEQYF
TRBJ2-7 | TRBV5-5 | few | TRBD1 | TGTGCCAGCAGCCTCGGGACAGGGGCCTCCTCCTCCAGCCAGCAGTACTTC | CASSLGTGASSSSQQYF
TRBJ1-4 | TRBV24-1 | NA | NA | TGTGCCACCTGGGAGCCCGGTTATGAAAAACTGTTTTTT | CATWEPGYEKLFF
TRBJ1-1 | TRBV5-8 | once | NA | TGTGCCAGCAGCTTACAACCGAACACTGAAGCTTTCTTT | CASSLQPNTEAFF
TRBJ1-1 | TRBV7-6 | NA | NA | TGTGCCAGCAGGCCGCAGGGGATCACTGAAGCTTTCTTT | CASRPQGITEAFF
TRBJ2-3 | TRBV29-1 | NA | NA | TGCAGCGTTGGGGGGACTGACACAGATACGCAGTATTTT | CSVGGTDTDTQYF
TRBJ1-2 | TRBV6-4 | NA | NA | TGTGCCAGCAGTGACTCCGGAGGCTATGGCTACACCTTC | CASSDSGGYGYTF
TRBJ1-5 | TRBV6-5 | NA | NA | TGTGCCAGCAGTCAGACAGGAATCAATCAGCCCCAGCATTTT | CASSQTGINQPQHF
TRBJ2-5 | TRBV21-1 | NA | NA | TGTGCCAGCAGCAAAGAGTGGGGCTGGGAGACCCAGTACTTC | CASSKEWGWETQYF
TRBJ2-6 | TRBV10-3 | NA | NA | TGTGCCGTACAGAGCTCTGGGGCCAACGTCCTGACTTTC | CAVQSSGANVLTF
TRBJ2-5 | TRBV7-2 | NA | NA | TGTGCCAGCAGCTCAGGATCGGCGGGGGAGACCCAGTACTTC | CASSSGSAGETQYF
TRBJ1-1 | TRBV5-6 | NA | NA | TGTGCCAGCAGCTTGGAGGCGGGAATGAACACTGAAGCTTTCTTT | CASSLEAGMNTEAFF
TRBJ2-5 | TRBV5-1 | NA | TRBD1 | TGCGCCAGCTCCCGGCGGGCAGGGGGAGAGACCCAGTACTTC | CASSRRAGGETQYF